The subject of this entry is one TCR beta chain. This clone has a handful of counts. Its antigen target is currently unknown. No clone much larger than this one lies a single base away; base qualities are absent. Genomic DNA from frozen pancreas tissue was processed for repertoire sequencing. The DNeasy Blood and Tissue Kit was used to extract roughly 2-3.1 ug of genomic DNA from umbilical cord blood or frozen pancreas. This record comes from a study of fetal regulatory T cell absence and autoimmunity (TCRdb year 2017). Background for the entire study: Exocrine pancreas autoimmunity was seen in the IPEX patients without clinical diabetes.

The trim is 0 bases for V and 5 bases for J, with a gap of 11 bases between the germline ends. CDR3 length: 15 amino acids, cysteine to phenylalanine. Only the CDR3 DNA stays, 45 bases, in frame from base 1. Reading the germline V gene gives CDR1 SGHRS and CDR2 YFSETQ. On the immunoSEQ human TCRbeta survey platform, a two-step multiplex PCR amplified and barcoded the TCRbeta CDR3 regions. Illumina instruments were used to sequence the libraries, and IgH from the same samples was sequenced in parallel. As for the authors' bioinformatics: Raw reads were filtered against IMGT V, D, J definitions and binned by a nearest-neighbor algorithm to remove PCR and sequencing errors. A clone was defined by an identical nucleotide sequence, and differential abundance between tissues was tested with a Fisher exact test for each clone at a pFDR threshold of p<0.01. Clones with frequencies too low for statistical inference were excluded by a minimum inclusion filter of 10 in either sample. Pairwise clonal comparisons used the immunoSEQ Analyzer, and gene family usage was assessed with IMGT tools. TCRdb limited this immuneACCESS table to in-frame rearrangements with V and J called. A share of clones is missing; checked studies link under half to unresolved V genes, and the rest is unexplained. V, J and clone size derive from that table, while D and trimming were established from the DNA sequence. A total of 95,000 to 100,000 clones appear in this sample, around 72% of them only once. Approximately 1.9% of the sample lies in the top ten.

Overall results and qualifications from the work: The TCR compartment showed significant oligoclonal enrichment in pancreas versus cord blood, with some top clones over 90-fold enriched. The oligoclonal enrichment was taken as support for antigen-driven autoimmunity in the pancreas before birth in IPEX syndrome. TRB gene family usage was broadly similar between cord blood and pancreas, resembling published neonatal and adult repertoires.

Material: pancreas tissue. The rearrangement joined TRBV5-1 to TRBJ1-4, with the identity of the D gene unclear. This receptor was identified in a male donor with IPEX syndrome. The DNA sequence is TGCGCCAGCAGCTTGGAAGTGGTGGGGAATGAAAAACTGTTTTTT. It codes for CASSLEVVGNEKLFF.